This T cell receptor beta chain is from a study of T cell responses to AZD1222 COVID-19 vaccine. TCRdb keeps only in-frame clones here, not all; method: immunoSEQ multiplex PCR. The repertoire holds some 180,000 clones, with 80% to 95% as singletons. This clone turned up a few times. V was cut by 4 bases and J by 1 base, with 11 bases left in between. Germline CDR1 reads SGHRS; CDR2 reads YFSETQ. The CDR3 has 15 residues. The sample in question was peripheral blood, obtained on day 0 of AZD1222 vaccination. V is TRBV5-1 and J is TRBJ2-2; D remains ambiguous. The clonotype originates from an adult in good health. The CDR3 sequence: CASSPLLENTGELFF. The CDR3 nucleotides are TGCGCCAGCAGCCCTTTGTTAGAGAACACCGGGGAGCTGTTTTTT.